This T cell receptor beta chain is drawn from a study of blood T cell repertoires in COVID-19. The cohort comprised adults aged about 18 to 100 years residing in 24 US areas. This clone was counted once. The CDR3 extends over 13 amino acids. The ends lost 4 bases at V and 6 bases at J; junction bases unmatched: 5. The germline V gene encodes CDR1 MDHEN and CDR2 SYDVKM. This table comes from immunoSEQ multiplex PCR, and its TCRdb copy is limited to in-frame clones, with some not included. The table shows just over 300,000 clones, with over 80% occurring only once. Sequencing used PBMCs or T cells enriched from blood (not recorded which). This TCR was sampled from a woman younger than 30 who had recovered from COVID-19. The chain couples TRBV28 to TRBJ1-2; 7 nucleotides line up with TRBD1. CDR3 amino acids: CASSSGQIDGYTF. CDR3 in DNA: TGTGCCAGCAGTTCGGGACAGATAGATGGCTACACCTTC.